The TCR beta chain described here comes from a study of blood T cell repertoires in COVID-19. Study summary: PBMCs, B-cell-depleted T cells, or T cells provided the cDNA or gDNA that made up the material.

Authors' methods: For nucleated cells, counts were estimated from reference gene primer amplification. Repertoires were generated with immunoSEQ multiplex PCR, while TCRdb's copy carries only in-frame clones and drops some. The V and J calls and clone size come from that table; D and trimming were worked out from the DNA. Among around 170,000 clones listed, roughly 83% were seen once. Participant-given clinical history determined each cohort assignment. Donors of Cohort 3 who recovered were those that had two negative PCRs, clearance, or symptom resolution. Germline V gene lookup returns CDR1 LGHDT and CDR2 YNNKEL (reference sequence). Trimming took 4 bases from V and 5 from J; bases not matched to a gene: 4. The CDR3 is 14 amino acids.

The receptor was isolated from a woman aged 25 to 39 who had recovered from COVID-19. The chain carries TRBV3-1 (or the pseudogene TRBV3-2) and TRBJ2-1, with 8 positions matching TRBD2. Sequencing was carried out using PBMCs or T cells enriched from blood (not recorded which). CDR3 residues: CASSRDSGDNEQFF. In DNA form, the CDR3 reads TGTGCCAGCAGCCGGGATAGCGGGGACAATGAGCAGTTCTTC.